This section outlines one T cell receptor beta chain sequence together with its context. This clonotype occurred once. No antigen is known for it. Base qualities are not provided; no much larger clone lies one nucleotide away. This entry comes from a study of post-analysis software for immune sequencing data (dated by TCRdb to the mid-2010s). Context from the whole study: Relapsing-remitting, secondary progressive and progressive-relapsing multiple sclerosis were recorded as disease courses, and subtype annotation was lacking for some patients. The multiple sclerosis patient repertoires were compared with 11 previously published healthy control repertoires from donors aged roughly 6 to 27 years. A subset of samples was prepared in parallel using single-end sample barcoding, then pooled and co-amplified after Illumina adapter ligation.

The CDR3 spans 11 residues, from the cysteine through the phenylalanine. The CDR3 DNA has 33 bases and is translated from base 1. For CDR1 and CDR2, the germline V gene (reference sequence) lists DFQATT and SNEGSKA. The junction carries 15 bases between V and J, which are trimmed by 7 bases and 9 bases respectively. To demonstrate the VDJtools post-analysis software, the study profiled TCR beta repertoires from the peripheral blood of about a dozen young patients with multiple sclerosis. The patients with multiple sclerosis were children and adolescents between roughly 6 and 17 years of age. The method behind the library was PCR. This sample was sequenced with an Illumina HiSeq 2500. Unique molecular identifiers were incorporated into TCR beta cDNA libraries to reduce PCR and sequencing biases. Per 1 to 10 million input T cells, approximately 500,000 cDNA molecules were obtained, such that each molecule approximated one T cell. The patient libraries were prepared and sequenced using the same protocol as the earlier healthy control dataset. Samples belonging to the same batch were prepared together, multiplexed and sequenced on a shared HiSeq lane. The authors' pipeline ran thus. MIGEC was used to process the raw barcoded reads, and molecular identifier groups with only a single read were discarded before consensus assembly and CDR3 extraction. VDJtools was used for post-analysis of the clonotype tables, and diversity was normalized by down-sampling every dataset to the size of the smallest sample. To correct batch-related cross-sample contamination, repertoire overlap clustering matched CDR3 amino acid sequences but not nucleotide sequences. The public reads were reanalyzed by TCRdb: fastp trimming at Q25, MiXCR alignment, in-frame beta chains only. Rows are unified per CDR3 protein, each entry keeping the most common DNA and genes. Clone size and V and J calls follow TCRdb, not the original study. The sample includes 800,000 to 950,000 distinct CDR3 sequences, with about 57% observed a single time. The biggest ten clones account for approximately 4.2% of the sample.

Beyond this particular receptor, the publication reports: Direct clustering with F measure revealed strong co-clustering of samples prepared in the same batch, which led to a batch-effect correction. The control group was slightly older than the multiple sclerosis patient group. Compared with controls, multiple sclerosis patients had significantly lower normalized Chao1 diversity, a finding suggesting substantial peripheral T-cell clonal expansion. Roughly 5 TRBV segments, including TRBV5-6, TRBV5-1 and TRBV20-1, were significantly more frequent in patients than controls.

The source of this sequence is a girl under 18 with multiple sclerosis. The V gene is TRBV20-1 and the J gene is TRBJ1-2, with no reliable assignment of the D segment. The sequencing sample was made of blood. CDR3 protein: CSVRKGSSYTF. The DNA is TGCAGTGTTAGGAAAGGCTCAAGCTACACCTTC.